This paragraph covers one T cell receptor (beta chain) sequence. Antigen specificity is unknown. The data originate from a study of cytomegalovirus exposure and HLA in healthy donors. Findings and caveats of the study: Per published accounts, TCR beta sequences correctly predicted the HLA-A and HLA-B alleles of most subjects.

Donors showed nominal health when sampled, although they likely had unrecorded immune exposures. The V gene's germline CDR1 is SGHTA and CDR2 FQGNSA. Germline trimming cut 2 bases from V and 4 bases from J; bases unmatched to any gene: 11. The CDR3 totals 17 residues. Primers: 60 Vbeta forward and 13 Jbeta reverse. Study processing details: Later reanalysis found approximately 80 million unique TCR beta chains, about 10 million of them shared. Data came from immunoSEQ multiplex PCR; TCRdb stores just in-frame clones and leaves some out. Clonal size and the V and J genes are those of that table, whereas D and trimming came from the DNA. The sample lists over 150,000 clones, 75% to 90% occurring once.

This receptor was identified in a woman in her forties or fifties in good health and CMV-seropositive. The sequenced material came from PBMCs. This chain links TRBV7-2 with TRBJ2-3, with TRBD1 matching 8 bases. In nucleotides, the CDR3 is TGTGCCAGCAGCTTATGGGGACAGGAGGTATATGCAGATACGCAGTATTTT. Translating it yields CASSLWGQEVYADTQYF.